This is a list of T cell receptor beta chains from one sample in a study of tumour-infiltrating T cells in Burkitt lymphoma. The data were produced by immunoSEQ multiplex PCR, yet TCRdb's version contains in-frame clones alone and is incomplete. The profile shows over a thousand clones, roughly 93% of them singletons. The sample consisted of tumor tissue. The receptors come from a human donor with diffuse large B-cell lymphoma. CDR3s include the opening cysteine and the closing phenylalanine or tryptophan. A D gene is named only where the DNA matches it firmly. Part of the rows lack a size; the others show once, few, many or a class for expanded clones.

j_gene,abundance,d_gene,v_gene,CDR3nt,CDR3aa
TRBJ2-7,NA,NA,TRBV7-6,TGTGCCAGCAGCTTAGGCCTTCGCGGGATTGGCGAGCAGTACTTC,CASSLGLRGIGEQYF
TRBJ1-1,NA,NA,TRBV2,TGTGCCAGCAACACTCCAGTGAACACTGAAGCTTTCTTT,CASNTPVNTEAFF
TRBJ1-4,NA,TRBD1,TRBV4-1,TGCGCCAGCAGCCAGGGACAGTTGGATGAAAAACTGTTTTTT,CASSQGQLDEKLFF
TRBJ2-7,NA,NA,TRBV5-6,TGTGCCAGCAGCTTCGGGGAAGAGCAGTACTTC,CASSFGEEQYF
TRBJ1-1,NA,TRBD1,TRBV18,TGTGCCAGCTCACCTCAGGGGGACCTAGAAGCTTTCTTT,CASSPQGDLEAFF
TRBJ1-2,NA,NA,TRBV28,TGTGCCAGCAGCGTACGGGGGGGCTATGGCTACACCTTC,CASSVRGGYGYTF
TRBJ2-7,NA,NA,TRBV9,TGTGCCAGCAGCGTAGAGTGGGGCGAGCAGTACTTC,CASSVEWGEQYF
TRBJ2-5,NA,TRBD2,TRBV5-1,TGCGCCAGCAGCTTGGGGGCTAGCGGCCGGCAGACCCAGTACTTC,CASSLGASGRQTQYF
TRBJ2-5,NA,NA,TRBV29-1,TGCAGCGTTGATGGCCGTAATCAAGAGACCCAGTACTTC,CSVDGRNQETQYF
TRBJ2-7,NA,NA,TRBV29-1,TGCAGCGTTGGGGGTATAGGGATCGGGTCCTACGAGCAGTACTTC,CSVGGIGIGSYEQYF
TRBJ2-3,NA,TRBD2,TRBV28,TGTGCCAGCAGTAAGCGGGGCCTCACAGATACGCAGTATTTT,CASSKRGLTDTQYF
TRBJ1-3,NA,NA,TRBV28,TGTGCCAGCGCCTCCCCGGAGGCAGTATCCACCATATATTTT,CASASPEAVSTIYF
TRBJ2-5,NA,NA,TRBV29-1,TGCAGCGTTGAAGGCCAAGAGACCCAGTACTTC,CSVEGQETQYF
TRBJ2-5,NA,TRBD2,TRBV28,TGTGCCAGCAGTTTATGGTCTGGCGGGAGATCGCAAGAGACCCAGTACTTC,CASSLWSGGRSQETQYF
TRBJ2-5,few,NA,TRBV6-5,TGTGCCAGCAGGGGACAAAGAGAGACCCAGTACTTC,CASRGQRETQYF
TRBJ2-4,NA,TRBD2,TRBV28,TGTGCCAGCAGTTCTAGCGGGAGTCTGGGTAACATTCAGTACTTC,CASSSSGSLGNIQYF
TRBJ1-1,NA,TRBD1,TRBV29-1,TGCAGCGTCGACATGGGACAGGGGTTTGAAGCTTTCTTT,CSVDMGQGFEAFF
TRBJ2-2,NA,NA,TRBV27,TGTGCCAGCAGTTTAGCAGGGGGGGGGCCCGGGGAGCTGTTTTTT,CASSLAGGGPGELFF
TRBJ2-7,NA,NA,TRBV25-1,TGTGCCAGCAGTTTTAGCTACGAGCAGTACTTC,CASSFSYEQYF
TRBJ1-2,NA,NA,TRBV4-3,TGCGCCAGCAGCCAAGATACAGGGTATGGCTACACCTTC,CASSQDTGYGYTF
TRBJ2-3,NA,NA,TRBV7-9,TGTGCCAGCAGCCCCTTGGCCGGACTGGGAATGACGCAGTATTTT,CASSPLAGLGMTQYF
TRBJ2-6,NA,NA,TRBV4-3,TGCGCCAGCAGCCAAGATTCCTGGGACATCGCACCTGGGGCCAACGTCCTGACTTTC,CASSQDSWDIAPGANVLTF
TRBJ1-1,NA,NA,TRBV7-2,TGTGCCAGCAGCTTAATGAGCCGGGCAGGGAACACTGAAGCTTTCTTT,CASSLMSRAGNTEAFF
TRBJ2-3,NA,NA,TRBV9,TGTGCCAGCAGCGAGGGACACAGCACAGATACGCAGTATTTT,CASSEGHSTDTQYF
TRBJ1-1,NA,NA,TRBV19,TGTGCCAGTAGTGTAATCCCGGGGACTGAAGCTTTCTTT,CASSVIPGTEAFF
TRBJ2-7,NA,TRBD2,TRBV30,TGTGCCTGGAGTGTTGGTAGCGGGGTGGACGAGCAGTACTTC,CAWSVGSGVDEQYF
TRBJ1-1,NA,NA,TRBV5-6,TGTGCCAGCAGCTTCTCACAGGAAGCTTTCTTT,CASSFSQEAFF
TRBJ1-1,NA,NA,TRBV4-3,TGCGCCAGCACCAGTTCGGTGGGCGGGAACACTGAAGCTTTCTTT,CASTSSVGGNTEAFF
TRBJ2-5,NA,NA,TRBV2,TGTGCCAGCACCCACGACAGGACCCAAGAGACCCAGTACTTC,CASTHDRTQETQYF
TRBJ2-3,NA,TRBD2,TRBV27,TGTGCCAGCAGGTCACTAGCGGGAGATGAAAGTACGCAGTATTTT,CASRSLAGDESTQYF
TRBJ2-3,NA,NA,TRBV28,TGTGCCAGCAGTTCCCCTAGGGGTGAGAGCACAGATACGCAGTATTTT,CASSSPRGESTDTQYF
TRBJ2-1,NA,NA,TRBV18,TGTGCCAGCTCACCAGGGGAGTTCGAGGTCTTC,CASSPGEFEVF
TRBJ1-2,NA,NA,TRBV25-1,TGTGCCAGCAGTCAGCTTATGAGGCTCACCTTC,CASSQLMRLTF
TRBJ2-2,NA,NA,TRBV11-1,TGTGCCAGCAGCTTAGACCTACCTGGGGAGCTGTTTTTT,CASSLDLPGELFF
TRBJ2-1,NA,TRBD2,TRBV27,TGTGCCAGCAGTACCTTGGGACTAGCGGTGAACAATGAGCAGTTCTTC,CASSTLGLAVNNEQFF
TRBJ2-3,few,TRBD1,TRBV9,TGTGCCAGCAGCGTAAGGACAGGGGGCACAGATACGCAGTATTTT,CASSVRTGGTDTQYF